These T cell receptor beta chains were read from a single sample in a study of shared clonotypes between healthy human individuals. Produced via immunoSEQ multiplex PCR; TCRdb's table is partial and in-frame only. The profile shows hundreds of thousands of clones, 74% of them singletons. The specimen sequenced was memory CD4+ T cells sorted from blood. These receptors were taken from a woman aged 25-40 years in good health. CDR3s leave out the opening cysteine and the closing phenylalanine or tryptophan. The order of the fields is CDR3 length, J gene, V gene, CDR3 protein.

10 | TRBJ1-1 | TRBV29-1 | TGNPTSGEAF
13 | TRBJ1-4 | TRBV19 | ASSPSRQGSEKLF
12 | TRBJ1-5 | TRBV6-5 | ASSYAGLNQPQH
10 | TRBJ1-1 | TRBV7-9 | ASSFDSTEAF
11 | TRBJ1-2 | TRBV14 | ASSTQGGYGYT
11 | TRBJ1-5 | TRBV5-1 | ASSYGGNQPQH
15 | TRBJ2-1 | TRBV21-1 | ASSKRELAGTDNEQF
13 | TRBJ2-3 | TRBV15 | ATSELASSTDTQY
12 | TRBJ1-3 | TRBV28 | ATESSRQGNTIY
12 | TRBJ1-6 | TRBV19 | ASSTGQTSSPLH
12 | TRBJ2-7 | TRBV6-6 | ASSAGTGTWEQY
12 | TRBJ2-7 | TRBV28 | ASAGRQKSYEQY
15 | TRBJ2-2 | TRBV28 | ASSFHPGQGYTGELF
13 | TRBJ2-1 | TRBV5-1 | ASSLADRDYNEQF
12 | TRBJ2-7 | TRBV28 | ASGNRGVPYEQY
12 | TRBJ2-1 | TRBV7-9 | ASIRPSSYNEQF
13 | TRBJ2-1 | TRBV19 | ASSSGAGAYNEQF
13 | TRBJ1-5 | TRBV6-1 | ASSDLGGPAEPQH
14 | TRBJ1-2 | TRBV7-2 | ASSLYSAGLNYGYT
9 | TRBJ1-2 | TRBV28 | ASSTQGTHT
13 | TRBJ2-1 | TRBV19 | ASSFGTHSYNEQF
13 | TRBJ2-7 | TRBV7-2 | ASSPGLADSYEQY
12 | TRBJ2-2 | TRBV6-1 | ASSVPGQPGELF
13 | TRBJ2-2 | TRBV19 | ASSIGLAARGELF
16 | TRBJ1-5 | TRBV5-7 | ASSTHARGDYSNQPQH